The present T cell receptor beta chain was sequenced within a study of a mutant IDH1 vaccine in newly diagnosed glioma. Generated by immunoSEQ multiplex PCR, the TCRdb table keeps only in-frame clones and is missing some. The sample consists of tens of thousands of clones, roughly 83% of them appearing once. Trimming removed 9 bases from V and 6 bases from J; junction bases left unmatched: 14. The CDR3 runs to 15 residues. Germline V CDR1 and CDR2: LNHDA, SQIVND (reference sequence). This clone was seen just once. Its antigen is as yet unknown. The sample's time point: week 47, end of study. Doses consisted of 300 ug of mutant IDH1 20-mer peptide each, paired with topical imiquimod.

Here the sequenced sample was PBMCs, taken from a glioma patient whose treatment included an IDH1 peptide vaccine. V is TRBV19 and J is TRBJ2-7, with 10 positions matching TRBD1. The receptor comes from a woman in her 30s with glioma. Some clones in this sample may be carry-over from other donors' samples. CDR3 protein: CASGMAGTGAAEQYF. The CDR3 coding sequence is TGTGCCAGCGGTATGGCCGGGACAGGGGCCGCCGAGCAGTACTTC.